These T cell receptor beta chains were read from a single sample in a study of blood T cell repertoires in COVID-19. The table came from immunoSEQ multiplex PCR; TCRdb's copy has only in-frame clones and leaves some out. This repertoire shows roughly 190,000 clones, 85% to 90% found once; its top ten account for less than 5.5%. Sequenced material: peripheral blood. These receptor sequences come from a human donor in a cohort sampled during active COVID-19. Each CDR3 is given with its conserved first and last residue. The D gene is left open where the match is weak. For some rows the clone size is stated as once, few or many, or as a class when expanded; others skip it.

>-|-|TRBV7-9|14|TRBJ1-6
CASSFSGGNSPLHF
TGTGCCAGCAGCTTTTCAGGAGGCAATTCACCCCTCCACTTT
>-|-|TRBV5-4|15|TRBJ1-1
CASSRRGTRNTEAFF
TGTGCCAGCAGCAGAAGGGGGACACGAAACACTGAAGCTTTCTTT
>-|-|TRBV29-1|12|TRBJ1-1
CSALRGKFGAFF
TGCAGCGCGCTCCGGGGGAAGTTTGGGGCTTTCTTT
>TRBD2|-|TRBV6-1|17|TRBJ2-7
CASSEIPGLAKPDEQYF
TGTGCCAGCAGTGAAATTCCGGGACTAGCAAAACCAGACGAGCAGTACTTC
>TRBD1|-|TRBV6-5|12|TRBJ1-1
CASSRDRREAFF
TGTGCCAGCAGCCGGGACAGGAGAGAAGCTTTCTTT
>-|once|TRBV7-9|12|TRBJ1-2
CASSTQGGGYTF
TGTGCCAGCAGCACACAGGGCGGAGGCTACACCTTC
>-|once|TRBV4-3|14|TRBJ2-1
CASSQRSGGNEQFF
TGCGCCAGCAGCCAGCGGAGTGGAGGCAATGAGCAGTTCTTC
>-|-|TRBV7-9|15|TRBJ1-2
CASSLGRPGNYGYTF
TGTGCCAGCAGCTTAGGCCGGCCGGGGAACTATGGCTACACCTTC
>-|-|TRBV9|15|TRBJ2-3
CASTLSGGSTDTQYF
TGTGCCAGCACCCTCAGCGGAGGCAGCACAGATACGCAGTATTTT
>TRBD2|-|TRBV27|15|TRBJ2-3
CASSLRASGRATQYF
TGTGCCAGCAGTTTACGGGCTAGCGGGAGAGCTACGCAGTATTTT
>-|-|TRBV7-9|16|TRBJ1-4
CASSLWSAGGGEKLFF
TGTGCCAGCAGCTTATGGTCCGCAGGAGGAGGCGAAAAACTGTTTTTT
>TRBD2|-|TRBV7-2|15|TRBJ2-3
CASSLGLAGVDTQYF
TGTGCCAGCAGCTTGGGACTAGCGGGGGTAGATACGCAGTATTTT
>-|-|TRBV19|14|TRBJ2-4
CASSMGQGWDIQYF
TGTGCCAGTAGTATGGGGCAGGGTTGGGACATTCAGTACTTC
>TRBD1|-|TRBV3-1/TRBV3-2|15|TRBJ2-7
CASRYAGTGYSEQYF
TGTGCCAGCAGATATGCCGGGACAGGGTATTCCGAGCAGTACTTC
>TRBD1|-|TRBV4-1|18|TRBJ1-3
CASSHSWTGGISGNTIYF
TGCGCCAGCAGCCATTCCTGGACAGGCGGTATTTCTGGAAACACCATATATTTT
>TRBD2|once|TRBV5-4|16|TRBJ2-1
CASSPGLAGSYNEQFF
TGTGCCAGCAGCCCCGGACTAGCGGGATCCTACAATGAGCAGTTCTTC
>-|-|TRBV3-1/TRBV3-2|14|TRBJ1-1
CASRNGGLNTEAFF
TGTGCCAGCAGGAACGGAGGACTGAACACTGAAGCTTTCTTT
>-|-|TRBV9|14|TRBJ2-1
CASSVASAGNEQFF
TGTGCCAGCAGCGTAGCTTCGGCGGGCAATGAGCAGTTCTTC
>-|once|TRBV10-3|17|TRBJ2-7
CAISESHRVPSSYEQYF
TGTGCCATCAGTGAGTCCCACAGGGTACCGAGCTCCTACGAGCAGTACTTC
>-|-|TRBV30|13|TRBJ1-5
CAWSRDSNQPQHF
TGTGCCTGGAGTCGAGATAGCAATCAGCCCCAGCATTTT
>TRBD1|few|TRBV9|15|TRBJ2-3
CASSVGLGGGDTQYF
TGTGCCAGCAGCGTCGGCCTAGGGGGCGGAGATACGCAGTATTTT
>-|-|TRBV5-4|14|TRBJ1-2
CASSFPQANYGYTF
TGTGCCAGCAGCTTCCCACAGGCTAACTATGGCTACACCTTC
>-|-|TRBV10-3|15|TRBJ2-2
CAISLGDGGSGELFF
TGTGCCATCAGTTTAGGGGACGGAGGGTCCGGGGAGCTGTTTTTT
>-|-|TRBV3-1/TRBV3-2|14|TRBJ1-6
CASTLGGGGSPLHF
TGTGCCAGCACCCTAGGGGGGGGCGGTTCACCCCTCCACTTT
>-|once|TRBV18|13|TRBJ1-4
CASSPEGQGKLFF
TGTGCCAGCTCACCAGAAGGGCAGGGAAAACTGTTTTTT
>TRBD1|once|TRBV19|16|TRBJ1-3
CASRKPGQVAGNTIYF
TGTGCCAGTAGAAAACCGGGACAGGTAGCTGGAAACACCATATATTTT
>-|-|TRBV12-3/TRBV12-4|13|TRBJ1-1
CASSFRQNTEAFF
TGTGCCAGCAGTTTTCGACAGAACACTGAAGCTTTCTTT
>-|-|TRBV7-8|14|TRBJ2-7
CASSLDGRQGRAYF
TGTGCCAGCAGCTTAGATGGCCGGCAGGGCCGGGCCTACTTC
>-|few|TRBV4-2|12|TRBJ2-7
CASSLPGNEQYF
TGTGCCAGCAGCCTTCCGGGAAACGAGCAGTACTTC
>-|-|TRBV7-2|17|TRBJ2-2
CASSLSSRVLVPGELFF
TGTGCCAGCAGCTTAAGTAGCCGGGTACTAGTCCCCGGGGAGCTGTTTTTT
>TRBD1|-|TRBV12-3/TRBV12-4|12|TRBJ2-2
CATNRGTGELFF
TGTGCCACTAACAGGGGGACCGGGGAGCTGTTTTTT
>-|-|TRBV5-4|14|TRBJ1-1
CASSLATVNTEAFF
TGTGCCAGCAGCTTAGCCACAGTGAACACTGAAGCTTTCTTT
>-|many|TRBV9|15|TRBJ2-7
CASSEQDYSTYEQYF
TGTGCCAGCAGCGAACAGGACTATTCTACCTACGAGCAGTACTTC
>-|-|TRBV5-1|13|TRBJ1-2
CASSLMTELGYTF
TGCGCCAGCAGCTTGATGACGGAGCTTGGCTACACCTTC
>TRBD1|-|TRBV5-1|15|TRBJ1-2
CASSLRTGGDYGYTF
TGCGCCAGCAGCTTACGGACAGGGGGCGACTATGGCTACACCTTC
>-|many|TRBV27|13|TRBJ1-2
CASSTGYPHKLAF
TGTGCCAGCAGTACAGGGTACCCACATAAACTCGCCTTC
>-|-|TRBV7-2|16|TRBJ1-6
CASSYLPKSYNSPLHF
TGTGCCAGCAGCTATCTCCCTAAGTCCTATAATTCACCCCTCCACTTT
>TRBD1|-|TRBV7-9|16|TRBJ1-2
CASSLELEQGIYGYTF
TGTGCCAGCAGCTTGGAGCTGGAACAGGGGATCTATGGCTACACCTTC
>-|-|TRBV2|11|TRBJ2-3
CASSDSLTQYF
TGTGCCAGCAGTGACTCTCTCACGCAGTATTTT
>TRBD1|-|TRBV4-1|17|TRBJ2-7
CASSRLPTGASSYEQYF
TGCGCCAGCAGCCGGCTCCCGACAGGGGCGAGCTCCTACGAGCAGTACTTC
>TRBD1|-|TRBV7-8|14|TRBJ1-2
CASSLAGQGYGYTF
TGTGCCAGCAGCTTAGCCGGACAGGGGTATGGCTACACCTTC
>TRBD1|-|TRBV4-1|15|TRBJ1-3
CASSRIQGAGNTIYF
TGCGCCAGCAGCCGGATACAGGGGGCGGGAAACACCATATATTTT
>-|-|TRBV4-1|16|TRBJ1-1
CASSQGWAGMNTEAFF
TGCGCCAGCAGCCAAGGTTGGGCAGGGATGAACACTGAAGCTTTCTTT
>TRBD1|few|TRBV19|12|TRBJ1-2
CASKDRNYGYTF
TGTGCCAGTAAGGACAGGAACTATGGCTACACCTTC
>-|few|TRBV3-1/TRBV3-2|12|TRBJ2-7
CASSQGADEQYF
TGTGCCAGCAGCCAGGGGGCTGACGAGCAGTACTTC
>-|-|TRBV28|17|TRBJ1-1
CASSISYSRGVNTEAFF
TGTGCCAGCAGTATCTCTTACAGCAGGGGTGTGAACACTGAAGCTTTCTTT
>TRBD2|-|TRBV28|13|TRBJ2-7
CATRLAGTYEQYF
TGTGCCACCCGACTAGCGGGAACCTACGAGCAGTACTTC
>-|-|TRBV18|16|TRBJ1-4
CASSKRVDSAPEKLFF
TGTGCCAGCTCAAAAAGGGTGGACAGCGCACCTGAAAAACTGTTTTTT
>TRBD2|once|TRBV9|14|TRBJ2-3
CASSVVSGSGPQYF
TGTGCCAGCAGCGTAGTTAGCGGGAGTGGTCCCCAGTATTTT
>-|-|TRBV6-5|14|TRBJ2-2
CASRRNREAGELFF
TGTGCCAGCAGGAGAAACAGGGAAGCCGGGGAGCTGTTTTTT
>-|-|TRBV9|16|TRBJ2-1
CASSVGSHASNNEQFF
TGTGCCAGCAGCGTAGGTAGTCACGCTTCAAACAATGAGCAGTTCTTC
>TRBD2|once|TRBV11-2|16|TRBJ2-7
CASSLRSASGTYEQYF
TGTGCCAGCAGCTTAAGATCGGCTAGCGGAACCTACGAGCAGTACTTC
>-|-|TRBV6-5|13|TRBJ2-1
CASSYSSRKKQFF
TGTGCCAGCAGTTACTCGTCTAGGAAGAAGCAGTTCTTC
>TRBD1|-|TRBV7-2|13|TRBJ1-6
CASSTRQGPALHF
TGTGCCAGCAGCACGCGACAGGGACCGGCCCTCCACTTT